These T cell receptor beta chains were read from a single sample in a study of cytomegalovirus exposure and HLA in healthy donors. Sequenced by immunoSEQ multiplex PCR; TCRdb stores in-frame clones only, minus some. This table holds about 130,000 clones, roughly 84% found once. The sample comprised PBMCs. These receptors were obtained from a girl aged 2-15 years in good health and CMV-seronegative. Each CDR3 is given with its conserved first and last residue. D genes are given only for firm matches. Clone size is stated in some rows and not others, as once, few, many or a class when expanded.

V gene: TRBV29-1
D gene: -
clone size: -
J gene: TRBJ2-7
CDR3 DNA: TGCAGCGTTGGAGAGGGGGGCTACGAGCAGTACTTC
CDR3 protein: CSVGEGGYEQYF

V gene: TRBV2
D gene: TRBD1
clone size: -
J gene: TRBJ1-4
CDR3 DNA: TGTGCCAGCAGGGACAGGGCAACTAATGAAAAACTGTTTTTT
CDR3 protein: CASRDRATNEKLFF

V gene: TRBV5-1
D gene: TRBD1
clone size: -
J gene: TRBJ1-1
CDR3 DNA: TGCGCCAGCAGCTTGGCAGGGGGAGTTGAAGCTTTCTTT
CDR3 protein: CASSLAGGVEAFF

V gene: TRBV5-8
D gene: TRBD1
clone size: -
J gene: TRBJ2-7
CDR3 DNA: TGTGCCAGCAGCGAGGGAACAGGGGGCGTAGGGGACGAGCAGTACTTC
CDR3 protein: CASSEGTGGVGDEQYF

V gene: TRBV7-9
D gene: -
clone size: -
J gene: TRBJ2-1
CDR3 DNA: TGTGCCAGCAGCTTAGCTGTGACACCTAATGAGCAGTTCTTC
CDR3 protein: CASSLAVTPNEQFF

V gene: TRBV5-1
D gene: -
clone size: -
J gene: TRBJ1-2
CDR3 DNA: TGCGCCAGCAGCCTTGGGGGGGGTAATGATGGCTACACCTTC
CDR3 protein: CASSLGGGNDGYTF

V gene: TRBV6-5
D gene: -
clone size: -
J gene: TRBJ2-5
CDR3 DNA: TGTGCCAGCAGTTACAAACAGTACAACTACTTC
CDR3 protein: CASSYKQYNYF

V gene: TRBV27
D gene: TRBD2
clone size: -
J gene: TRBJ2-1
CDR3 DNA: TGTGCCAGCGAGAGCGGGGGGGCTTCAAATGAGCAGTTCTTC
CDR3 protein: CASESGGASNEQFF

V gene: TRBV18
D gene: -
clone size: -
J gene: TRBJ2-1
CDR3 DNA: TGTGCCAGCTCCATACAGGGGGGGGTCTACAATGAGCAGTTCTTC
CDR3 protein: CASSIQGGVYNEQFF

V gene: TRBV7-2
D gene: -
clone size: -
J gene: TRBJ1-6
CDR3 DNA: TGTGCCAGCAGCCCAACGCGGGACCCAGTCACCCTCCACTTT
CDR3 protein: CASSPTRDPVTLHF

V gene: TRBV18
D gene: TRBD1
clone size: -
J gene: TRBJ2-7
CDR3 DNA: TGTGCCAGCTCACCGGCACAGGGGCAATACGAGCAGTACTTC
CDR3 protein: CASSPAQGQYEQYF

V gene: TRBV7-2
D gene: TRBD2
clone size: -
J gene: TRBJ2-3
CDR3 DNA: TGTGCCAGCAGCTTAGTGACTAGCGGGACAAACGATACGCAGTATTTT
CDR3 protein: CASSLVTSGTNDTQYF

V gene: TRBV6-4
D gene: -
clone size: -
J gene: TRBJ2-3
CDR3 DNA: TGTGCCAGCAGTGACTCGATACGGCGGACCAGGGCCACAGATACGCAGTATTTT
CDR3 protein: CASSDSIRRTRATDTQYF

V gene: TRBV19
D gene: TRBD1
clone size: few
J gene: TRBJ2-1
CDR3 DNA: TGTGCCAGTAGTACAACAGGGGTGGGGGCTAACTACAATGAGCAGTTCTTC
CDR3 protein: CASSTTGVGANYNEQFF

V gene: TRBV4-3
D gene: TRBD2
clone size: few
J gene: TRBJ2-7
CDR3 DNA: TGCGCCAGCAGCCAAGGCCCCGGGACTAGCGGGGGGGCAATTTACGAGCAGTACTTC
CDR3 protein: CASSQGPGTSGGAIYEQYF